This T cell receptor beta chain was observed in a study of CD4 and CD8 cells across lung adenocarcinoma regions. Donors had localized lung adenocarcinoma, a non-small cell lung cancer. With respect to this clonotype: A junction end diverges from the germline sequence, so it may reflect a read error.

TCRdb reprocessed the PCR reads via MiXCR and lists one record per CDR3 protein. The sample shows around 15,000 distinct CDR3 sequences, roughly 45% of them seen only once. CDR3 length: 12 residues. Germline CDR1 reads MNHEY; CDR2 reads SVGAGI. This clonotype originated in a male donor with lung adenocarcinoma. The CD4 and CD8 labels of this study may be unreliable. The chain recombines TRBV6-5 with TRBJ1-2; D unresolved. Sequences were obtained from CD4+ T cells from the center of a lung tumor. The CDR3 sequence is CASSYGKCGDIF. The CDR3 coding sequence is TGTGCCAGCAGTTACGGAAAGTGTGGAGACATCTTT.